The 9 T cell receptor beta chains below come from one sample, sequenced in a study of tumor-infiltrating lymphocytes in oesophageal squamous cell carcinoma. TCRdb re-called the PCR reads with MiXCR, one entry per CDR3 protein. The sample carries 20,000 to 25,000 distinct CDR3 sequences, 36% recorded once. What was sequenced was esophageal tumor tissue. All receptors derive from a male donor with esophageal squamous cell carcinoma.

On this clonotype itself: One end of the junction does not line up with germline, which may come from a read error. The genes are TRBV5-3 and TRBJ2-7; the D gene is possibly TRBD2 (6 bases). The DNA matches TRBJ2-5 better at its end, which makes the J call doubtful. TRBV5-3 is classed as an ORF, of uncertain function. This CDR3 has 14 residues. The CDR3 sequence: CASSLQLAGETQYF. In DNA, the CDR3 is TGTGCCAGCAGCTTACAACTAGCTGGAGAGACCCAGTACTTC.

J is TRBJ1-3 and V is TRBV5-1; D unresolved. Germline loops: CDR1 SGHRS, CDR2 YFSETQ. V was trimmed by 1 base and J by 2 bases, leaving 7 bases between them. CDR3 length: 14 residues. Here the CDR3 DNA reads TGCGCCAGCAGCTTGCCCGGGGCTGGAAACACCATATATTTT. Translating it yields CASSLPGAGNTIYF.

The chain links TRBV10-1 to TRBJ2-2; no firm D call. The V end lost 10 bases, the J end lost 2 bases, and 11 bases lay between the germline ends. The CDR3 is made up of 13 amino acids. Germline V gives CDR1 WNHNN, CDR2 SYGVQD (reference sequence). CDR3 amino acids: CATGRTNTGELFF. CDR3 in DNA: TGCGCCACCGGCCGTACTAACACCGGGGAGCTGTTTTTT.

In its sample, this clonotype was seen many times. This chain connects TRBV24-1 to TRBJ2-1, with a weak D call TRBD1 (5 bases). Trimming removed 6 bases at V and 6 bases at J, with 26 bases between. The CDR3 contains 18 residues. From germline, CDR1 is KGHDR and CDR2 SFDVKD. CDR3 residues: CATSPQGLIWENANEQFF. CDR3 coding DNA: TGTGCCACCAGTCCGCAGGGCCTAATATGGGAAAATGCCAATGAGCAGTTCTTC.

This clonotype was picked up many times. Being one base from a much bigger clone, this may be a read error. Here the CDR3 DNA reads TGCGCCAGCGTGGGACGGAGCTCCTACAATGAGCAGTACTTC. It encodes CASVGRSSYNEQYF. The chain recombines TRBV10-1 with TRBJ2-1; D tentatively reads TRBD1 or TRBD2 (5 bases each). TRBJ2-7 explains the end of the DNA better; the J call may be wrong. The CDR3 consists of 14 residues. Per the germline V gene, CDR1 is WNHNN and CDR2 is SYGVQD (reference sequence).

This clonotype was counted at least ten times. The V gene is TRBV10-3, the J gene TRBJ2-2; D may be TRBD2 (6 bases). V lost 6 bases and J lost 2, with 10 bases in between. Per germline, CDR1 ENHRY and CDR2 SYGVKD. The length of the CDR3 is 14 residues. DNA for the CDR3: TGTGCCATCAGGCGGGAACCTAACACCGGGGAGCTGTTTTTT. It is translated as CAIRREPNTGELFF.

With regard to this clonotype: The conserved phenylalanine or tryptophan is not found at the CDR3 terminus, so this likely reflects a read error. No DNA is shown, since the ends of the CDR3 on it are uncertain; the CDR3 is the one TCRdb lists. The chain combines TRBV12-3 or TRBV12-4 with TRBJ2-7. 13 amino acids form the CDR3, both terminal residues included. The CDR3: CASSRPPEFFFGS.

In its sample, this clonotype was seen many times. The V gene is TRBV7-9, the J gene TRBJ1-1, with a tentative D call TRBD1 (5 bases). Deletions cut 2 bases from V and 1 base from J, with 17 bases between. Germline loops: CDR1 SEHNR, CDR2 FQNEAQ (reference sequence). This CDR3 has 17 amino acids. Written as DNA, the CDR3 is TGTGCCAGCAGCTTATCTGGGAGTTGGGGGTCGAACACTGAAGCTTTCTTT. As protein: CASSLSGSWGSNTEAFF.

By share, this clonotype ranks as medium-sized (0.01 to 0.1%). This chain uses TRBV10-2 with TRBJ1-1; the D is unclear. The CDR3 has 14 residues. Trimming pared 6 bases from V and 0 bases from J, leaving 11 bases between. Germline CDR1 WSHSY, CDR2 SAAADI. The DNA of the CDR3 is TGCGCCAGCAGGGCACAGCTTATGAACACTGAAGCTTTCTTT. Translated: CASRAQLMNTEAFF.